This TCR beta chain originates from a study of cytomegalovirus exposure and HLA in healthy donors. Study results and limitations: Cytomegalovirus association was listed for about 170 TCR beta chains. High sensitivity and specificity were reportedly achieved when the classifier diagnosed cytomegalovirus status. Specificity for CMV antigens was confirmed in vitro for a few of the CMV-associated chains.

The germline CDR1 and CDR2 sequences are SGHDT and YYEEEE. This CDR3 comprises 13 residues. Trimming cost V 5 bases and J 5 bases, with 13 bases left between them. In regard to this clone: Its target is unknown.

This table comes from immunoSEQ multiplex PCR, and its TCRdb copy is limited to in-frame clones, with some not included. The data hold 150,000 to 200,000 clones, with roughly 86% observed a single time. This receptor was taken from a man aged 18 to 29 in good health and CMV-seropositive. The V and J genes are TRBV5-6 and TRBJ1-2; D possibly corresponds to TRBD1 (6 bases). Sample: PBMCs. The CDR3: CASSLAGEYGYTF. CDR3 coding DNA: TGTGCCAGCAGTCTTGCAGGGGAGTATGGCTACACCTTC.